This TCR beta chain appears in the sequencing data of a study of CD8 T cells in ankylosing spondylitis. V was clipped by 1 base and J by 13 bases, with 14 bases between them. CDR3 size: 13 residues. CDR1 and CDR2 (germline): LGHNA, YSLEER. Overall study results and limits: It appeared that ankylosing spondylitis blood was characterized by a TCR beta motif of several highly homologous variants. From matched ankylosing spondylitis synovial fluid, disease-linked clones were reportedly recovered at significantly enriched levels.

One entry per CDR3 protein, called by TCRdb with MiXCR from the 5' RACE reads. The sample includes more than 500,000 distinct CDR3 sequences, about 5% of them seen just once. This clonotype occurred many times. Its antigen is currently unknown. Sequenced: blood, either unsorted or a sorted T cell fraction (not recorded which). The chain is built from TRBV4-3 and TRBJ1-5; D gene ambiguous. This TCR derives from a male donor with ankylosing spondylitis. CDR3 DNA: TGCGCCAGCAGCCAAGTGAGGTCAACTGCTCAGCATTTT. Protein sequence: CASSQVRSTAQHF.